The clone carrying this T cell receptor beta chain was counted between two and nine times. Trimming removed 4 bases from V and 4 bases from J; junction bases left unmatched: 5. Germline V gene data show CDR1 as SNHLY and CDR2 as FYNNEI. The CDR3 loop spans 14 amino acids. In the authors' methods: It was from reference gene primer amplification that nucleated cell counts were estimated. Clones were read by immunoSEQ multiplex PCR, and TCRdb kept only the in-frame ones, dropping some. D and trimming come from the DNA, and the V and J calls and clone size come from that table. The sample lists a few hundred thousand clones; around nine tenths were seen once. The source of the sample is a study of blood T cell repertoires in COVID-19.

The rearrangement links TRBV2 to TRBJ1-1, with TRBD1 matching 8 bases. This clonotype originated in a woman aged 55-69 years with COVID-19, enrolled during active disease. Input material: peripheral blood. The CDR3 region has the DNA TGTGCCAGCAGTGCGGGACAGGCGACCACTGAAGCTTTCTTT. Its translation is CASSAGQATTEAFF. Combining the CDR3 with reference TRBV2 and TRBJ1-1 gives the whole variable domain EPEVTQTPSHQVTQMGQEVILRCVPISNHLYFYWYRQILGQKVEFLVSFYNNEISEKSEIFDDQFSVERPDGSNFTLKIRSTKLEDSAMYFCASSAGQATTEAFFGQGTRLTVV.